This T cell receptor (beta chain) was sequenced during a study of cytomegalovirus exposure and HLA in healthy donors. At the level of the study: A previous analysis identified around 120 million unique TCR beta sequences derived from approximately 190 million T cells. General study results and limits: Only CMV serostatus was available as immune exposure information. Reported findings show TCR beta sequences accurately forecast HLA-A and HLA-B alleles in most subjects.

The PCR was carried out with 60 Vbeta primers and 13 Jbeta primers. Using immunoSEQ multiplex PCR, the repertoire was profiled, and TCRdb retains in-frame clones only, with some absent. The table shows some 150,000 clones, with around 78% occurring only once. Germline trimming cut 2 bases from V and 6 bases from J; bases unmatched to any gene: 25. The CDR3 contains 21 residues. Germline CDR1 reads SGDLS; CDR2 reads YYNGEE. As for this clone: As yet, its antigen is unknown.

The chain carries TRBV9 and TRBJ2-1, with TRBD2 matching 8 bases. Sequences were obtained from PBMCs. The receptor's source is a male donor in good health and CMV-seronegative. CDR3 protein: CASSVTRGGLLGLAGGNEQFF. In nucleotides, the CDR3 is TGTGCCAGCAGCGTGACACGGGGGGGGTTGTTAGGACTAGCTGGGGGCAATGAGCAGTTCTTC.